This TCR beta chain was observed in a study of T-cell memory formation after mild COVID-19. CDR1 and CDR2 (germline): KGHSH, LQKENI. Trimming cost V 2 bases and J 3 bases; bases outside gene matches: 3. The CDR3 sequence is 14 residues long. Via MiXCR, TCRdb re-called the 5' RACE reads, giving one row per CDR3 protein. The profile shows approximately 560,000 distinct CDR3 sequences, around 15% of them singletons. Notes on this clonotype: The target antigen is unknown.

Study findings and constraints: The authors left the SARS-CoV-2 specificity of second-wave clones peaking on day 37 unconfirmed. Shrinking CD4+ clones were chiefly CM and EM; CD8+ ones were chiefly EMRA.

The rearrangement links TRBV18 to TRBJ2-7, with 8 nucleotides matching TRBD2. The specimen sequenced was PBMCs or a T cell subset sorted from them (not recorded which). This receptor was identified in an adult woman who had mild COVID-19 (a few samples of this study predate the infection). Cell type and time point are not known. In nucleotides, the CDR3 is TGTGCCAGCTCACCAAGTAGCGGGGACTACGAGCAGTACTTC. It yields the protein CASSPSSGDYEQYF. Drawing the rest from reference TRBV18 and TRBJ2-7, the complete variable domain is NAGVMQNPRHLVRRRGQEARLRCSPMKGHSHVYWYRQLPEEGLKFMVYLQKENIIDESGMPKERFSAEFPKEGPSILRIQQVVRGDSAAYFCASSPSSGDYEQYFGPGTRLTVT.